This TCR beta chain derives from a study of vaccination and CD4 T cells after COVID-19. Overall study context: Median time from second vaccine dose to sampling was about 70 days (14 to 241).

Sequencing of cultured CD4+ T cell DNA used the Oncomine TCR Beta short-read assay. Cultures of CD4+ T cells served as the source for extracting genomic DNA. TCRdb passed the PCR reads through MiXCR, listing each CDR3 protein once. The sample includes 21,000 or so distinct CDR3 sequences, 43% of them seen just once. Treatment denoted: roughly 11-day PBMC culture with coronavirus spike peptide pools or control peptides (ViraFEST assay). As concerns this clonotype: Its cognate antigen is unknown. One junction end disagrees with the germline gene, perhaps due to a read error.

The source material was CD4+ T cells from blood, cultured in vitro. This clonotype originated in a human donor who had recovered from COVID-19.

The CDR3, as DNA: TGCAGTGCCAGAGGTCTAGCGGGAGTACCAGATACGCAGTATTTT. This codes for CSARGLAGVPDTQYF. The rearrangement uses TRBV20-1 and TRBJ2-3; TRBD2 agrees at 10 bases. Germline CDR1 DFQATT, CDR2 SNEGSKA (reference sequence). The CDR3 sequence is 15 residues long.